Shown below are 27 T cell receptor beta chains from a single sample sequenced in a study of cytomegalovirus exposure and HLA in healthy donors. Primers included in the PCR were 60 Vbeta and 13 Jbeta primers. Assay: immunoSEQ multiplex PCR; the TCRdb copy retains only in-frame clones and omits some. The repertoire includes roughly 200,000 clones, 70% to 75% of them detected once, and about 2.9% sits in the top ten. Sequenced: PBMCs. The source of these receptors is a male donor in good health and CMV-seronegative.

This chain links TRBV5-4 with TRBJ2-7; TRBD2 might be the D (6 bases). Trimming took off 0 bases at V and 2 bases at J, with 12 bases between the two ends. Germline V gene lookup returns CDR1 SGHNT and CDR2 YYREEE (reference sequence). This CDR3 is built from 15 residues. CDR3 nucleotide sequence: TGTGCCAGCAGCTTGGCCGGGGGAATTGCCTACGAGCAGTACTTC. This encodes CASSLAGGIAYEQYF.

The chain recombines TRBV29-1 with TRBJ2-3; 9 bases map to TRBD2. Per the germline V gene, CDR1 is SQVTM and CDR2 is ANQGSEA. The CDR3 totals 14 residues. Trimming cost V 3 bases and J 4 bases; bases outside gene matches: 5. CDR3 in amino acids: CSVDPSGISDTQYF. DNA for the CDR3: TGCAGCGTTGACCCTAGCGGGATTTCAGATACGCAGTATTTT.

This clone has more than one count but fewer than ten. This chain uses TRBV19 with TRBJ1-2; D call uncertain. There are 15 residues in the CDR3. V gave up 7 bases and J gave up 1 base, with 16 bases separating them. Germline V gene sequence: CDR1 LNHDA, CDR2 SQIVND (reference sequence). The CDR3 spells CASTPMRGVNYGYTF. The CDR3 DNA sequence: TGTGCCAGTACCCCAATGCGGGGTGTTAACTATGGCTACACCTTC. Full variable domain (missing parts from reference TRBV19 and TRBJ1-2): DGGITQSPKYLFRKEGQNVTLSCEQNLNHDAMYWYRQDPGQGLRLIYYSQIVNDFQKGDIAEGYSVSREKKESFPLTVTSAQKNPTAFYLCASTPMRGVNYGYTFGSGTRLTVV.

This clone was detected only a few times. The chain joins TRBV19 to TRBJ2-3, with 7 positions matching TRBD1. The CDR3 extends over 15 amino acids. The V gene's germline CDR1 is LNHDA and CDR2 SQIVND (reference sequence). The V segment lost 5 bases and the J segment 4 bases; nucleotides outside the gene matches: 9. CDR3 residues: CASSLLRQGADTQYF. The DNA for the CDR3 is TGTGCCAGTAGTCTCCTGAGGCAGGGGGCAGATACGCAGTATTTT.

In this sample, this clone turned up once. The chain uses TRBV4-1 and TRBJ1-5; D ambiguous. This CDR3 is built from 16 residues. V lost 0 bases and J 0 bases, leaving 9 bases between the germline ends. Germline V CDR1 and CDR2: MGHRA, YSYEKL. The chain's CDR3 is CASSQDRDYSNQPQHF. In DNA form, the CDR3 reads TGCGCCAGCAGCCAAGATAGAGATTATAGCAATCAGCCCCAGCATTTT.

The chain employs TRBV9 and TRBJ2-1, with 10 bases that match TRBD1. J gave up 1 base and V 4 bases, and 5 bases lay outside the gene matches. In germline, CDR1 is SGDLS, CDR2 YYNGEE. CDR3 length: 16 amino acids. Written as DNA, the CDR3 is TGTGCCAGCAGCAAACGACAGGGGGCATCCTACAATGAGCAGTTCTTC. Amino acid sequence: CASSKRQGASYNEQFF.

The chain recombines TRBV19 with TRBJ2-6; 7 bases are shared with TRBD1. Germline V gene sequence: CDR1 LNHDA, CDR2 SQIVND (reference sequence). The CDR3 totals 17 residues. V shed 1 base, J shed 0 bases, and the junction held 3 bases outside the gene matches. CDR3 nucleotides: TGTGCCAGTAGTATAGGGACAGGAAGCTCTGGGGCCAACGTCCTGACTTTC. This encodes CASSIGTGSSGANVLTF.

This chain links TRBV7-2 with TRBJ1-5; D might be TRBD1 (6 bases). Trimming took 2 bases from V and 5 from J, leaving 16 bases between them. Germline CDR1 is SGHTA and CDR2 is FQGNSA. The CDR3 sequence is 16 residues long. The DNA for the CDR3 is TGTGCCAGCAGCTTACAGGGGCCAACGATAGATCAGCCCCAGCATTTT. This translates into CASSLQGPTIDQPQHF.

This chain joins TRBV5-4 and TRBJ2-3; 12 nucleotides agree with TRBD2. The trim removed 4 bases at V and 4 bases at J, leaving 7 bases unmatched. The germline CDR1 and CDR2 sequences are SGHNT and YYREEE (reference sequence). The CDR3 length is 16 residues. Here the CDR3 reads CASSRRLAGEADTQYF. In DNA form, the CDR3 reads TGTGCCAGCAGCCGCCGACTAGCGGGAGAAGCAGATACGCAGTATTTT.

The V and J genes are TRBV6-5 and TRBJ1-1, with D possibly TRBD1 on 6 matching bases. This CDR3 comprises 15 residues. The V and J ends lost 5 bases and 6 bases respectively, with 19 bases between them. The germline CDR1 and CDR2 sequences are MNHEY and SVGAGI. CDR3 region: CASSVPGAGVAEAFF. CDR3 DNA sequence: TGTGCCAGCAGTGTGCCGGGGGCGGGGGTCGCTGAAGCTTTCTTT.

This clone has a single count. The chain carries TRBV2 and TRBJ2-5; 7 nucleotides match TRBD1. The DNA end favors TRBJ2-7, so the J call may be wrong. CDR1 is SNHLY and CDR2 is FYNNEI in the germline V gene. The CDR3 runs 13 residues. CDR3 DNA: TGTGCCAGCAGCCGACAGGGCTACTACGAGCAGTACTTC. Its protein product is CASSRQGYYEQYF.

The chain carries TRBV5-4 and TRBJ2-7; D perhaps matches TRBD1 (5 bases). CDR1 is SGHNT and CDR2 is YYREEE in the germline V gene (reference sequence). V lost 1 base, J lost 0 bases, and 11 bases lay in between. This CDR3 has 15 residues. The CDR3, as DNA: TGTGCCAGCAGCTTGCCAGGGAAGTCCTCCTACGAGCAGTACTTC. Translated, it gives CASSLPGKSSYEQYF.

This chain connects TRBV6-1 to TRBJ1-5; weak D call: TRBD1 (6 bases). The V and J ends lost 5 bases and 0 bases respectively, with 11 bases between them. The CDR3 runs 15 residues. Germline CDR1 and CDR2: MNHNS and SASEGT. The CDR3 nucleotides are TGTGCCAGCAGTATGGACAGACTTAGCAATCAGCCCCAGCATTTT. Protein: CASSMDRLSNQPQHF.

CDR3 loop: CASSLLGRASNQPQHF. DNA for the CDR3: TGTGCCAGCAGTTTGTTGGGCAGGGCTAGCAATCAGCCCCAGCATTTT. V gene TRBV28 combines with J gene TRBJ1-5, with a tentative D call TRBD1 (5 bases). The CDR3 runs to 16 residues. From germline, CDR1 is MDHEN and CDR2 SYDVKM. Trimming pared 3 bases from V and 0 bases from J, leaving 12 bases between.

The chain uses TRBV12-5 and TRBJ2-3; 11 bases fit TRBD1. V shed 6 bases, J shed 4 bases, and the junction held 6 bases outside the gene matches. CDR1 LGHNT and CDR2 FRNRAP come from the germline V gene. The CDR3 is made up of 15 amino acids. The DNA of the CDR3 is TGTGCTAGTGGCCAGGGACAGGGGGGCTCAGATACGCAGTATTTT. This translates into CASGQGQGGSDTQYF. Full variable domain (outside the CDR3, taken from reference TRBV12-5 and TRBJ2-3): DARVTQTPRHKVTEMGQEVTMRCQPILGHNTVFWYRQTMMQGLELLAYFRNRAPLDDSGMPKDRFSAEMPDATLATLKIQPSEPRDSAVYFCASGQGQGGSDTQYFGPGTRLTVL.

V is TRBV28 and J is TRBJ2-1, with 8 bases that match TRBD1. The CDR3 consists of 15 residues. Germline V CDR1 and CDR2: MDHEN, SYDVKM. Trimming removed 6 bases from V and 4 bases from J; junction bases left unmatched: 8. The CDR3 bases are TGTGCCAGCAGGCGACAGGGGAGTACATACAATGAGCAGTTCTTC. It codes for CASRRQGSTYNEQFF.

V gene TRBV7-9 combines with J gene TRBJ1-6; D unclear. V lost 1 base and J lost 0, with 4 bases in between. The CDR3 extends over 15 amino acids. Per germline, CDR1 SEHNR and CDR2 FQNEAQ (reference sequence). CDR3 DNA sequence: TGTGCCAGCAGCTTAGTGCGCTCCTATAATTCACCCCTCCACTTT. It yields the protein CASSLVRSYNSPLHF. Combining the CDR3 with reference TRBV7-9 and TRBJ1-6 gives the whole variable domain DTGVSQNPRHKITKRGQNVTFRCDPISEHNRLYWYRQTLGQGPEFLTYFQNEAQLEKSRLLSDRFSAERPKGSFSTLEIQRTEQGDSAMYLCASSLVRSYNSPLHFGNGTRLTVT.

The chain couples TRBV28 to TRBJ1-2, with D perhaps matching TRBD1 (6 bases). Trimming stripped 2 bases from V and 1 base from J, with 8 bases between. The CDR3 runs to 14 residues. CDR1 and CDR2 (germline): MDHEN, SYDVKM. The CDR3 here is CASSLQGSNYGYTF. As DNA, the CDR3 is TGTGCCAGCAGTTTACAGGGGAGTAACTATGGCTACACCTTC.

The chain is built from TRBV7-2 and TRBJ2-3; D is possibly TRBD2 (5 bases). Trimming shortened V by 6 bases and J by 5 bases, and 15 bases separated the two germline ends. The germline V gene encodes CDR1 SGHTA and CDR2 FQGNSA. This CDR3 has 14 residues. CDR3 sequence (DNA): TGTGCCAGCAGTCTCCCGGGGATCATAGATACGCAGTATTTT. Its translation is CASSLPGIIDTQYF.

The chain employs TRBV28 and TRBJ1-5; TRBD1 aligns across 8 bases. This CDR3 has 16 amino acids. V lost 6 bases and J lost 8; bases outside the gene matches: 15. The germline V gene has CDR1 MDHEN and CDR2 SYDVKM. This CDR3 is CASRLETGALVEPQHF. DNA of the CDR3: TGTGCCAGCAGACTCGAGACAGGGGCCTTGGTCGAGCCCCAGCATTTT.

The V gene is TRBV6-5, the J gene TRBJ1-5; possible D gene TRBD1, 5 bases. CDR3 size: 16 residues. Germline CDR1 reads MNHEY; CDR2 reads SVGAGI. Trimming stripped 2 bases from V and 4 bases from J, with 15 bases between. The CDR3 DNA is TGTGCCAGCAGTTACGGGGGGAGGGCGGATAATCAGCCCCAGCATTTT. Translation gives CASSYGGRADNQPQHF.

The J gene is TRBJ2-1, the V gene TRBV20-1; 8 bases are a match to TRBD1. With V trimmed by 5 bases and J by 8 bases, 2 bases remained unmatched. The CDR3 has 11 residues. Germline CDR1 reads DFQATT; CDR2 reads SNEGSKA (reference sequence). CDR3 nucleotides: TGCAGTGCTGCGGACAGGGATGAGCAGTTCTTC. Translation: CSAADRDEQFF.

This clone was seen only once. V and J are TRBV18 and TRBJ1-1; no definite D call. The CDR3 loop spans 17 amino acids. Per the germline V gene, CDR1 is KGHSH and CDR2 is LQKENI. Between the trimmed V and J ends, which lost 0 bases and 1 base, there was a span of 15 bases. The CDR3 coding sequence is TGTGCCAGCTCACCACCGGTCTTTCGGGTTCAGAACACTGAAGCTTTCTTT. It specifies CASSPPVFRVQNTEAFF.

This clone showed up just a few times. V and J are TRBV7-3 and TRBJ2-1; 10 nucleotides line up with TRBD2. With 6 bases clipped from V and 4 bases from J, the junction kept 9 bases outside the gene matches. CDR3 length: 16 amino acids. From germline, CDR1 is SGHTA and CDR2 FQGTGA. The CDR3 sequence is CASSILAGAAYNEQFF. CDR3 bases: TGTGCCAGCAGTATTCTAGCGGGAGCGGCTTACAATGAGCAGTTCTTC.

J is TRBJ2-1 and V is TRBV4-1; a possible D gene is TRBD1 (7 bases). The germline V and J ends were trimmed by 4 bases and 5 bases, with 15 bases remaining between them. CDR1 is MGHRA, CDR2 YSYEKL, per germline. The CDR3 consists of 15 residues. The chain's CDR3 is CASSPGADRHNEQFF. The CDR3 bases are TGCGCCAGCAGCCCGGGAGCGGACAGGCACAATGAGCAGTTCTTC.

The CDR3, as DNA: TGTGCCTGGAGTGCCGGGGAGGTCCGGAATGAAAAACTGTTTTTT. As protein: CAWSAGEVRNEKLFF. The chain recombines TRBV30 with TRBJ1-4; D unclear. The CDR3 has 15 amino acids. Trimming removed 1 base from V and 5 bases from J, with 14 bases in between. Per the germline V gene, CDR1 is GTSNPN and CDR2 is SVGIG (reference sequence).

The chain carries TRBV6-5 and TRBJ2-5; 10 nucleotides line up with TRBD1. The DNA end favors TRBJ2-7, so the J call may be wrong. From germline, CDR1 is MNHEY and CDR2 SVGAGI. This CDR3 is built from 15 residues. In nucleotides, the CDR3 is TGTGCCAGCAGTAATGGACAGGGGGAGAACTACGAGCAGTACTTC. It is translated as CASSNGQGENYEQYF.